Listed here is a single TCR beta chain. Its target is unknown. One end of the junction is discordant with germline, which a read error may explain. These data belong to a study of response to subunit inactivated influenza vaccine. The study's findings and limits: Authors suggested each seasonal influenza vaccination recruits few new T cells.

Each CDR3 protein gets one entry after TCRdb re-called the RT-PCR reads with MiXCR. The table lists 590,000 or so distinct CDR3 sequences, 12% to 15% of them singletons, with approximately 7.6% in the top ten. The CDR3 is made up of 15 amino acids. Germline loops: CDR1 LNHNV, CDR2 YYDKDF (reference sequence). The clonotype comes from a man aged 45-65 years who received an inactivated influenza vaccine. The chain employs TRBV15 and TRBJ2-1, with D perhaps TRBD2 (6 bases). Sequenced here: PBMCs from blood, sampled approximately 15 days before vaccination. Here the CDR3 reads CATSRGLGVYTEQFF. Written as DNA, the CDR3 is TGTGCCACCAGCAGAGGACTAGGGGTCTACACTGAGCAGTTCTTC.